This T cell receptor beta chain was sequenced for a study of post-analysis software for immune sequencing data. Study-level background: Included courses were relapsing-remitting and secondary progressive multiple sclerosis; progressive-relapsing multiple sclerosis was also included. Study-wide findings and caveats: Controls significantly exceeded multiple sclerosis patients in normalized Chao1 diversity. When patients were compared with controls, about 5 TRBV segments were more frequent, TRBV5-6, TRBV5-1 and TRBV20-1 among them. Co-batched samples clustered tightly together by F measure.

Libraries were made from TCR beta cDNA, and they carried unique molecular identifiers. Researchers reported roughly 510,000 cDNA molecules coming from approximately 1 to 10 million T cells. One entry per CDR3 protein results from TCRdb running MiXCR on the PCR reads. The table includes about 820,000 distinct CDR3 sequences, approximately 53% detected once. This CDR3 has 17 residues. From germline, CDR1 is SGHKS and CDR2 YYEKEE (reference sequence). V gave up 0 bases and J gave up 6 bases, with 20 bases separating them. There are a few counts of this clonotype. The antigen remains undetermined. The sample consisted of blood. V gene TRBV5-5 combines with J gene TRBJ2-3; possible D gene TRBD2, 5 bases. The sequence derives from a girl aged 5-17 years with multiple sclerosis. The CDR3 loop is CASSLAASGRPADTQYF. The CDR3 DNA reads TGTGCCAGCAGCTTGGCTGCGAGCGGACGCCCCGCGGATACGCAGTATTTT.